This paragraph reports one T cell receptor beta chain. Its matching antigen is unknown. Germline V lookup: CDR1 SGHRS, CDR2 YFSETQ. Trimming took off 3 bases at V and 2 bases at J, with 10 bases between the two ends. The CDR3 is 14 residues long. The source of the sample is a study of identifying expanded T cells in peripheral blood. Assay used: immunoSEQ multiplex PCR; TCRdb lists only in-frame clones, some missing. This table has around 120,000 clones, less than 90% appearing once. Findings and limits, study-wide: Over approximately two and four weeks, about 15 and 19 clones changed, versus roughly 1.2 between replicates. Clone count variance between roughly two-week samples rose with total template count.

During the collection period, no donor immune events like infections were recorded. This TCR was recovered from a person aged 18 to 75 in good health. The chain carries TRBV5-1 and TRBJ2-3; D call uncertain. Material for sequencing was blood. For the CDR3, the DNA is TGCGCCAGCAGCTCCGCCCGCACCACAGATACGCAGTATTTT. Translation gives CASSSARTTDTQYF.